These 13 T cell receptor beta chains originate from one sample sequenced in a study of blood T cell repertoires in COVID-19. Generated by immunoSEQ multiplex PCR, the TCRdb table keeps only in-frame clones and is missing some. This table holds around 170,000 clones, about 88% found once. Material: peripheral blood. These receptors were obtained from a man younger than 45 with active or convalescent COVID-19.

In this sample, this clone turned up a few times. The V gene is TRBV7-9, the J gene TRBJ1-4; 7 bases fit TRBD1. The CDR3 has 15 amino acids. Germline values: CDR1 SEHNR, CDR2 FQNEAQ (reference sequence). V dropped 1 base and J dropped 5; count of bases not matched to a gene: 4. The CDR3 coding sequence is TGTGCCAGCAGCTTAGTTGCAGGGGGGAATGAAAAACTGTTTTTT. Its protein is CASSLVAGGNEKLFF.

This chain connects TRBV11-1 to TRBJ1-4; unclear D gene. CDR1 is SGHAT, CDR2 FQDESV, per germline (reference sequence). The CDR3 extends over 13 amino acids. Trimming stripped 4 bases from V and 11 bases from J, with 14 bases between. CDR3 amino acids: CASSSMAQRKLFF. The CDR3 nucleotides read TGTGCCAGCAGCTCCATGGCACAGCGGAAACTGTTTTTT.

The V call is TRBV28, the J call TRBJ1-2, with 7 bases lining up with TRBD1. The CDR3 runs to 12 residues. Trimming cost V 7 bases and J 7 bases; bases outside gene matches: 6. Germline-derived CDR1 and CDR2 are MDHEN and SYDVKM. This CDR3 reads CASTPRGLGYTF. DNA of the CDR3: TGTGCCAGCACCCCAAGGGGGCTTGGCTACACCTTC.

This chain connects TRBV5-4 to TRBJ1-2; TRBD1 is a possible D gene (5 bases). The CDR3 has 14 amino acids. V was trimmed by 0 bases and J by 4 bases, leaving 10 bases between them. Looked up from germline, CDR1 is SGHNT and CDR2 is YYREEE (reference sequence). CDR3 residues: CASSLERGSYGYTF. In nucleotides, the CDR3 is TGTGCCAGCAGCTTGGAAAGGGGTAGCTATGGCTACACCTTC.

The CDR3 sequence: CASSQFPGQGPFYYGYTF. The CDR3 coding sequence is TGCGCCAGCAGTCAATTCCCGGGACAGGGGCCCTTCTACTATGGCTACACCTTC. V and J are TRBV23-1 and TRBJ1-2, with TRBD1 matching 10 bases. TRBV23-1 qualifies as an ORF whose function is uncertain. This CDR3 region has 18 residues. The V segment lost 1 base and the J segment 3 bases; nucleotides outside the gene matches: 11.

V is TRBV11-3 and J is TRBJ2-2, with 7 positions matching TRBD2. The germline V gene has CDR1 SGHNT and CDR2 YENEEA. CDR3 length: 13 residues. The V and J ends lost 4 bases and 6 bases, in that order; junction bases with no gene match: 2. CDR3 bases: TGTGCCAGCAGCTCTAGCGGATCCGGGGAGCTGTTTTTT. Amino acid sequence: CASSSSGSGELFF.

The chain joins TRBV4-1 to TRBJ2-3, with 7 bases matching TRBD2. The J segment lost 5 bases and the V segment lost 1 base, leaving 24 bases of the junction unmatched. The germline V gene has CDR1 MGHRA and CDR2 YSYEKL. The length of the CDR3 is 21 residues. The CDR3, as DNA: TGCGCCAGCAGCCAAGGAACAGGTGTTCCTAGCGGCCCACGGCAGTTAGATACGCAGTATTTT. This encodes CASSQGTGVPSGPRQLDTQYF.

The chain combines TRBV7-9 with TRBJ2-3; 8 nucleotides agree with TRBD2. The CDR3 is 16 residues long. The germline V gene encodes CDR1 SEHNR and CDR2 FQNEAQ (reference sequence). The J segment lost 0 bases and the V segment lost 1 base, leaving 3 bases of the junction unmatched. CDR3 sequence: CASSLGLAGSTDTQYF. In nucleotides, the CDR3 is TGTGCCAGCAGCTTAGGATTAGCGGGAAGCACAGATACGCAGTATTTT. Combining the CDR3 with reference TRBV7-9 and TRBJ2-3 gives the whole variable domain DTGVSQNPRHKITKRGQNVTFRCDPISEHNRLYWYRQTLGQGPEFLTYFQNEAQLEKSRLLSDRFSAERPKGSFSTLEIQRTEQGDSAMYLCASSLGLAGSTDTQYFGPGTRLTVL.

This chain uses TRBV28 with TRBJ1-2; no definite D call. This CDR3 has 16 amino acids. Trimming left V 5 bases short and J 8 bases short, with 24 bases between. CDR1 MDHEN and CDR2 SYDVKM come from the germline V gene. This chain's CDR3 is CASSPGELEELWGYTF. In nucleotides, the CDR3 is TGTGCCAGCAGTCCTGGGGAGTTGGAAGAATTATGGGGCTACACCTTC.

This clone was counted a single time. The chain uses TRBV4-1 and TRBJ1-1; D is ambiguous. This CDR3 comprises 13 residues. Germline loops: CDR1 MGHRA, CDR2 YSYEKL. Between the trimmed V and J ends, which lost 0 bases and 5 bases, there was a span of 7 bases. CDR3 in DNA: TGCGCCAGCAGCCAAGATGAGCGTACTGAAGCTTTCTTT. This gives the protein CASSQDERTEAFF.

The rearrangement uses TRBV14 and TRBJ1-1; a weak D match, TRBD1 (6 bases). The germline V and J ends were trimmed by 1 base and 3 bases, with 18 bases remaining between them. Germline CDR1 reads SGHDN; CDR2 reads FVKESK. CDR3 length: 17 amino acids. The CDR3, as DNA: TGTGCCAGCAGCCAAGGCCCCCTGGGGGCGTGGGACACTGAAGCTTTCTTT. This codes for CASSQGPLGAWDTEAFF.

This clone has just one count. The chain couples TRBV6-1 to TRBJ2-1, with 12 bases aligning to TRBD2. CDR3 size: 14 residues. Germline V gives CDR1 MNHNS, CDR2 SASEGT. Losses at the gene ends were 2 bases for V and 10 bases for J; bases not matched to a gene: 3. The CDR3 protein is CASSELAGGLEQFF. The CDR3 DNA reads as TGTGCCAGCAGTGAACTAGCGGGGGGGCTGGAGCAGTTCTTC.

The chain combines TRBV27 with TRBJ2-7, with 7 nucleotides matching TRBD1. CDR1 is MNHEY, CDR2 SMNVEV, per germline (reference sequence). There are 14 residues in the CDR3. V trimming: 5 bases; J trimming: 4 bases; junction bases outside the gene matches: 8. The CDR3 region is CASSPGDRVYEQYV. Here the CDR3 DNA reads TGTGCCAGCAGTCCCGGAGACAGGGTGTACGAGCAGTACGTC.